Listed below are T cell receptor beta chains from one sample, sequenced in a study of T cells after yellow fever vaccination. TCRdb fed the 5' RACE reads into MiXCR, producing one record per CDR3 protein. The profile shows some 320,000 distinct CDR3 sequences, 3.5% to 5% of them singletons. Sequences were derived from PBMCs, sampled 15 days after the yellow fever booster vaccination. Receptors originate from a man younger than 35 who received the YFV17D yellow fever vaccine. The CDR3 runs from the conserved cysteine through the conserved F or W. A D gene is named only where the DNA matches it firmly. A row's size may be missing; if present it is once, few, many or a size class.

D gene,V gene,clone size,J gene,CDR3 DNA,CDR3 protein
.,TRBV4-3,few,TRBJ2-2,TGCGCCAGCAGCCAGAGGAGGGGGGGCTGGAACACCGGGGAGCTGTTTTTT,CASSQRRGGWNTGELFF
.,TRBV7-9,few,TRBJ2-3,TGTGCCAGCAGCTTGAACCGAATCAACAGGGATGGTAGAGATACGCAGTATTTT,CASSLNRINRDGRDTQYF
.,TRBV5-1,many,TRBJ1-6,TGCGCCAGCAGCTTGGCCGCCAACAGGGAGCCCCTCCACTTT,CASSLAANREPLHF
TRBD1,TRBV12-5,.,TRBJ1-5,TGTGCTAGTGGTCCCATTATATGGACAGGGGCTGATCAGCCCCAGCATTTT,CASGPIIWTGADQPQHF
TRBD2,TRBV4-2,many,TRBJ2-1,TGTGCCAGCAGCTTAATTGGGGGGGAGTACAATGAGCAGTTCTTC,CASSLIGGEYNEQFF
.,TRBV20-1,.,TRBJ2-1,TGCAGTGCCACCCGGAGTAGTCGCAATGAGCAGTTCTTC,CSATRSSRNEQFF
TRBD1,TRBV7-2,.,TRBJ1-2,TGTGCCAGCAGCTTACTGTCCGAAAACCCCCGACAGGGGTTGAGGGGCTACACCTTC,CASSLLSENPRQGLRGYTF
.,TRBV6-2/TRBV6-3,few,TRBJ2-1,TGTGCCAGCAGTTACGGAGGGGTTAATGAGCAGTTCTTC,CASSYGGVNEQFF
.,TRBV5-1,many,TRBJ1-6,TGCGCCAGCAGACCTGCCGGGTTCAATTCACCCCTCCACTTT,CASRPAGFNSPLHF
TRBD2,TRBV27,many,TRBJ2-3,TGTGCCAGCAGTTTAGGAGCGGGGAGCACAGATACGCAGTATTTT,CASSLGAGSTDTQYF
.,TRBV20-1,many,TRBJ1-5,TGCAGTGCTCAAGGGCTGTATAGCAATCAGCCCCAGCATTTT,CSAQGLYSNQPQHF
.,TRBV6-5,few,TRBJ2-1,TGTGCCAGTGGCCTCGTTTTGGGGAATGAGCAGTTCTTC,CASGLVLGNEQFF
.,TRBV6-2/TRBV6-3,many,TRBJ1-1,TGTGCCAGCACCCTCATACCGGGACAAGCGAACACTGAAGCTTTCTTT,CASTLIPGQANTEAFF
.,TRBV5-1,many,TRBJ1-2,TGCGCCAGCAGCGTAGATACTTCCCCCTATGGCTACACCTTC,CASSVDTSPYGYTF
.,TRBV7-7,many,TRBJ2-1,TGTAGTAAGTTAGGGGATGAGCAGTTCTTC,CSKLGDEQFF
TRBD1,TRBV6-4,many,TRBJ1-4,TGTGCCAGCAGTGACTCTTGGACAGGGTGGTCCGCAACTAATGAAAAACTGTTTTTT,CASSDSWTGWSATNEKLFF
.,TRBV12-3/TRBV12-4,few,TRBJ1-1,TGTGCCAGCAGTTTAGGGGGATCGAAAGCTTTCTTT,CASSLGGSKAFF
.,TRBV6-6,.,TRBJ1-1,TGTGCCAGCAGTTACGGTGGACACACTGAAGCTTTCTTT,CASSYGGHTEAFF
.,TRBV2,.,TRBJ1-2,TGTGCCACCCTTAACGCGGGGTTTAACTATGGCTACACCTTC,CATLNAGFNYGYTF
TRBD2,TRBV5-6,few,TRBJ2-5,TGTGCCAGCAGCTTCCTCGGTCGTCTAGCGGGGCAAGAGACCCAGTACTTC,CASSFLGRLAGQETQYF
TRBD1,TRBV11-2,many,TRBJ2-3,TGTGCCAGCAGCCTCGACAGGGAACTAGATACGCAGTATTTT,CASSLDRELDTQYF
TRBD1,TRBV7-2,few,TRBJ2-5,TGTGCCAGCAGCGTCGGACAGGGTCTAAAGACCCAGTACTTC,CASSVGQGLKTQYF
.,TRBV29-1,few,TRBJ1-5,TGCAGCGTTGGAGGAGGGGGAAATCAGCCCCAGCATTTT,CSVGGGGNQPQHF
.,TRBV6-1,many,TRBJ1-4,TGTGCCAGCAGTCAAGGCTCGCAACCCGAAAAACTGTTTTTT,CASSQGSQPEKLFF
.,TRBV6-5,many,TRBJ2-6,TGTGCCAGCAGTTATCCCGGAGGGGCCAACGTCCTGACTTTC,CASSYPGGANVLTF
.,TRBV7-2,many,TRBJ2-3,TGTGCCAGCAGCACACCTCCCCTCGGTACGCAGTATTTT,CASSTPPLGTQYF
TRBD1,TRBV4-3,few,TRBJ1-2,TGCGCCAGCAGCCAGGGGACAGGATACAACTATGGCTACACCTTC,CASSQGTGYNYGYTF
.,TRBV5-1,many,TRBJ2-5,TGCGCCAGCACCCAAGGGGAGGTCCGGGAGACCCAGTACTTC,CASTQGEVRETQYF
.,TRBV5-4,.,TRBJ2-5,TGTGCCAGCCGAGATACTCACCGGACTGTCCCAGAGACCCAGTACTTC,CASRDTHRTVPETQYF
.,TRBV7-9,many,TRBJ2-2,TGTGCCAGCAGCTCCCCCGCTGGGGGCACCGGGGAGCTGTTTTTT,CASSSPAGGTGELFF
.,TRBV7-3,many,TRBJ2-6,TGTGCCAGCACCACCCACTGGGCAGCGAGGTTTAACGTCCTGACTTTC,CASTTHWAARFNVLTF
.,TRBV5-1,.,TRBJ1-1,TGCGCCAGCGGCCCAGGGAGTAGCACTGAAGCTTTCTTT,CASGPGSSTEAFF
TRBD1,TRBV7-9,many,TRBJ2-3,TGTGCCAGCATCCGGGACAGGGCGGAAGATACGCAGTATTTT,CASIRDRAEDTQYF
.,TRBV4-1,.,TRBJ1-3,TGCGCCAGCAGCCAAGAGGGTCCCGGGTCTGGAAACACCATATATTTT,CASSQEGPGSGNTIYF
TRBD1,TRBV3-1,.,TRBJ1-1,TGTGCCAGCAGACAAAACAGGGGGAGGGACACTGAAGCTTTCTTT,CASRQNRGRDTEAFF
.,TRBV2,.,TRBJ2-3,TGTGCCAGCAGTGAAGGGCCGGATACGCAGTATTTT,CASSEGPDTQYF
.,TRBV10-3,many,TRBJ2-2,TGTGCCATCAGTGAAATAGGGAACACCGGGGAGCTGTTTTTT,CAISEIGNTGELFF
.,TRBV7-2,many,TRBJ1-2,TGTGCCAGCAGCCCGCCCCGGGCCTATGGCTACACCTTC,CASSPPRAYGYTF
.,TRBV6-9,many,TRBJ1-1,TGTGCCAGCATCGCACAGGGACTAGACACTGAAGCTTTCTTT,CASIAQGLDTEAFF
.,TRBV6-6,few,TRBJ1-2,TGTGCCAGCAGTTACTGGTTTGGGACACAGGTCGCTAACTATGGCTACACCTTC,CASSYWFGTQVANYGYTF
.,TRBV4-1,many,TRBJ2-2,TGCGCCAGCAGCCAAGATCGAGTTATCGCCGGGGAGCTGTTTTTT,CASSQDRVIAGELFF
TRBD2,TRBV7-2,many,TRBJ2-5,TGTGCCAGCAGCTCAGGACTAGCCCAAGAGACCCAGTACTTC,CASSSGLAQETQYF
TRBD2,TRBV6-6,few,TRBJ2-5,TGTGCCAGCAGTCCGCCCCCGGGACTAGCTCTAGAGACCCAGTACTTC,CASSPPPGLALETQYF
.,TRBV18,many,TRBJ2-2,TGTGCCAGCTCGTCCCCAGCTGGCACCGGGGAGCTGTTTTTT,CASSSPAGTGELFF
.,TRBV6-5,.,TRBJ1-6,TGTGCCAGCAGTAGAGGGGGATTCGGTAATTCACCCCTCCACTTT,CASSRGGFGNSPLHF
.,TRBV5-4,.,TRBJ1-4,TGTGCCAGCAGCTTGGAGATGGAAAAACTGTTTTTT,CASSLEMEKLFF
TRBD1,TRBV5-6,.,TRBJ2-1,TGTGCCAGCACCAGGGGGACATACAATGAGCAGTTCTTC,CASTRGTYNEQFF
.,TRBV12-5,few,TRBJ1-1,TGTGCTAGTGGTTTGGAGGGGCCGGGGACTGAAGCTTTCTTT,CASGLEGPGTEAFF